This T cell receptor beta chain was retrieved from a study of Ad26.COV2.S vaccination and SARS-CoV-2 variants. Deletions cut 5 bases from V and 1 base from J, with 15 bases between. CDR3 length equals 16 residues. Germline V gene data show CDR1 as MDHEN and CDR2 as SYDVKM. Method: immunoSEQ multiplex PCR; TCRdb's copy keeps in-frame clones and lacks some. The sample consists of about 440,000 clones, about 90% of them appearing once. Treatment described: roughly 18 received Ad26.COV2.S at low or high dose, single or two shots; about 5 received placebo; per-sample allocation not given. Day 63 following the first vaccine or placebo injection was when the samples were taken.

The chain couples TRBV28 to TRBJ2-1; TRBD2 is a possible D gene (6 bases). The sample here was peripheral blood, taken in a trial of Ad26.COV2.S vaccine versus placebo. This TCR derives from a person aged 18-60 years who received the Ad26.COV2.S COVID-19 vaccine or a placebo. The DNA of the CDR3 is TGTGCCAGCAGTCCGCTCGGGAGCGGATCCTACAATGAGCAGTTCTTC. This gives the protein CASSPLGSGSYNEQFF.